The 21 T cell receptor beta chains below all came from one sample that was sequenced in a study of blood T cell repertoires in COVID-19. The table came from immunoSEQ multiplex PCR; TCRdb's copy has only in-frame clones and leaves some out. The sample includes 180,000 or so clones, about 78% of them seen just once. The material sequenced was peripheral blood. The receptors come from a woman aged 50 to 60 with active or convalescent COVID-19.

The rearrangement uses TRBV28 and TRBJ1-5; no clear D. Trimming removed 4 bases from V and 4 bases from J, with 17 bases in between. Germline V lookup: CDR1 MDHEN, CDR2 SYDVKM. CDR3 length: 16 amino acids. This chain's CDR3 is CASSSGSRLLNQPQHF. The CDR3 DNA reads as TGTGCCAGCAGTTCGGGATCCAGACTCCTGAATCAGCCCCAGCATTTT.

J is TRBJ1-2 and V is TRBV12-3 or TRBV12-4; 8 nucleotides agree with TRBD1. This CDR3 contains 12 residues. V gave up 6 bases and J gave up 8 bases; unmatched junction bases: 5. CDR3 sequence (DNA): TGTGCCAGCAGGGTGACAGGGGTCGGCTACACCTTC. This encodes CASRVTGVGYTF.

The chain couples TRBV3-1 (or the pseudogene TRBV3-2) to TRBJ2-1; D is possibly TRBD2 (6 bases). The CDR3 is 16 amino acids. Trimming took 0 bases from V and 5 from J, leaving 14 bases between them. Germline-derived CDR1 and CDR2 are LGHDT and YNNKEL (reference sequence). The CDR3 coding sequence is TGTGCCAGCAGCCAAGATCGGGGGACGGGAAACAATGAGCAGTTCTTC. This encodes CASSQDRGTGNNEQFF.

The chain has TRBV12-5 and TRBJ1-6, with D possibly TRBD1 on 5 matching bases. V gave up 9 bases and J gave up 9 bases, with 18 bases separating them. This CDR3 has 14 residues. Germline V CDR1 and CDR2: LGHNT, FRNRAP. CDR3 bases: TGTGCTAGCGCATCCCTGGGGGGTGTTTCACCCCTCCACTTT. Translation gives CASASLGGVSPLHF.

The rearrangement joins TRBV7-2 to TRBJ1-4, with D tentatively TRBD1 (5 bases). Germline V gene data show CDR1 as SGHTA and CDR2 as FQGNSA. Trimming removed 0 bases from V and 8 bases from J, with 13 bases in between. The CDR3 is made up of 15 amino acids. The CDR3, as DNA: TGTGCCAGCAGCTTAGCGGGGCCCCTTCCGGAAAAACTGTTTTTT. Translating gives CASSLAGPLPEKLFF.

This clone was found a few times. The chain is built from TRBV28 and TRBJ1-4, with 9 bases that match TRBD1. Losses at the gene ends were 5 bases for V and 10 bases for J; bases not matched to a gene: 11. CDR3 length: 15 amino acids. Germline-derived CDR1 and CDR2 are MDHEN and SYDVKM. This chain's CDR3 is CASSAPTGGKGKLFF. In nucleotides, the CDR3 is TGTGCCAGCAGTGCTCCGACAGGGGGAAAGGGAAAACTGTTTTTT. Supplemented by reference TRBV28 and TRBJ1-4, the full variable domain reads DVKVTQSSRYLVKRTGEKVFLECVQDMDHENMFWYRQDPGLGLRLIYFSYDVKMKEKGDIPEGYSVSREKKERFSLILESASTNQTSMYLCASSAPTGGKGKLFFGSGTQLSVL.

This clone was picked up a small number of times. This rearrangement joins TRBV18 to TRBJ2-1, with 7 bases identical to TRBD2. The CDR3 extends over 17 amino acids. Germline values: CDR1 KGHSH, CDR2 LQKENI. The trim removed 4 bases at V and 1 base at J, leaving 10 bases unmatched. The CDR3 DNA is TGTGCCAGCTCACGAAATAGGGCGGGAGCATCCTACAATGAGCAGTTCTTC. Protein sequence: CASSRNRAGASYNEQFF.

This chain connects TRBV2 to TRBJ2-7, with 7 positions matching TRBD1. The CDR3 totals 15 residues. Trimming removed 1 base from V and 2 bases from J; junction bases left unmatched: 5. Germline CDR1 SNHLY, CDR2 FYNNEI. The CDR3 nucleotides read TGTGCCAGCAGTGAAGGACAGGGTAACACCTACGAGCAGTACTTC. This sequence encodes CASSEGQGNTYEQYF.

The chain uses TRBV9 and TRBJ2-1; 8 bases are a match to TRBD1. The CDR3 spans 14 residues. CDR1 SGDLS and CDR2 YYNGEE come from the germline V gene. Losses at the gene ends were 2 bases for V and 4 bases for J; bases not matched to a gene: 2. CDR3 sequence: CASSVRDRYNEQFF. The CDR3 DNA is TGTGCCAGCAGCGTCCGGGACAGGTACAATGAGCAGTTCTTC.

A few counts support this clone. The chain is built from TRBV5-5 and TRBJ1-1, with D perhaps TRBD1 (5 bases). Germline CDR1 is SGHKS and CDR2 is YYEKEE (reference sequence). CDR3 length: 14 residues. The V and J ends lost 1 base and 3 bases respectively, with 10 bases between them. CDR3 in DNA: TGTGCCAGCAGCTTGCAGGGAGGTGACACTGAAGCTTTCTTT. The encoded protein is CASSLQGGDTEAFF. The variable domain in full, completed from reference TRBV5-5 and TRBJ1-1, reads DAGVTQSPTHLIKTRGQQVTLRCSPISGHKSVSWYQQVLGQGPQFIFQYYEKEERGRGNFPDRFSARQFPNYSSELNVNALLLGDSALYLCASSLQGGDTEAFFGQGTRLTVV.

The rearrangement links TRBV11-2 to TRBJ2-1; TRBD1 is a possible D gene (5 bases). The CDR3 consists of 15 residues. Germline loops: CDR1 SGHAT, CDR2 FQNNGV. V was clipped by 4 bases and J by 0 bases, with 10 bases between them. This CDR3 reads CASSSDRSSYNEQFF. CDR3 in DNA: TGTGCCAGCAGCTCTGACAGAAGCTCCTACAATGAGCAGTTCTTC.

The chain links TRBV28 to TRBJ1-2, with D uncertain. V lost 5 bases, J lost 2 bases, and 9 bases lay in between. CDR1 and CDR2 from the germline V gene are MDHEN and SYDVKM. CDR3 length: 13 amino acids. CDR3 coding DNA: TGTGCCAGCAGTGAGCCCCCCAACTATGGCTACACCTTC. The encoded protein is CASSEPPNYGYTF.

The chain combines TRBV10-3 with TRBJ2-7, with 9 bases identical to TRBD1. The junction had 6 bases not matched to a gene; V was cut back by 6 bases and J by 3 bases. The CDR3 is 14 residues long. Per the germline V gene, CDR1 is ENHRY and CDR2 is SYGVKD. The CDR3 coding sequence is TGTGCCATCAGGGCCGGGACAGGGAGCTACGAGCAGTACTTC. It specifies CAIRAGTGSYEQYF.

V gene TRBV12-5 combines with J gene TRBJ2-2, with D uncertain. This CDR3 is 13 amino acids long. The V gene lost 5 bases and the J gene lost 5 bases, with 9 bases spanning the gap. Germline CDR1 reads LGHNT; CDR2 reads FRNRAP. CDR3 protein: CASGEQVTGELFF. The CDR3 DNA sequence: TGTGCTAGTGGTGAACAAGTGACCGGGGAGCTGTTTTTT.

V gene TRBV10-3 combines with J gene TRBJ1-1; D gene unclear. V dropped 3 bases and J dropped 1 base, with 6 bases sitting between them. Germline V gene sequence: CDR1 ENHRY, CDR2 SYGVKD. CDR3 length: 13 residues. CDR3 loop: CAISDSGNTEAFF. In DNA, the CDR3 is TGTGCCATCAGTGATTCAGGGAACACTGAAGCTTTCTTT.

V is TRBV18 and J is TRBJ2-6, with a possible D match to TRBD1 (6 bases). Between the trimmed V and J ends, which lost 2 bases and 4 bases, there was a span of 15 bases. Germline-derived CDR1 and CDR2 are KGHSH and LQKENI. This CDR3 spans 17 amino acids. CDR3 sequence: CASSPFQVQGGANVLTF. The CDR3 DNA follows: TGTGCCAGCTCACCATTTCAGGTCCAGGGGGGGGCCAACGTCCTGACTTTC.

The genes are TRBV4-3 and TRBJ2-7; 16 bases map to TRBD2. Germline-derived CDR1 and CDR2 are LGHNA and YSLEER. V shed 4 bases and J 3 bases; nucleotides not matched to a gene: 6. The CDR3 sequence is 17 residues long. The CDR3 DNA reads TGCGCCAGCAGCCTGGGACTAGCGGGAGGGGCTAACTACGAGCAGTACTTC. It specifies CASSLGLAGGANYEQYF.

This chain uses TRBV9 with TRBJ2-5; TRBD2 agrees at 12 bases. The junction had 6 bases not matched to a gene; V was cut back by 4 bases and J by 2 bases. The CDR3 spans 16 residues. Germline CDR1 is SGDLS and CDR2 is YYNGEE. CDR3 residues: CASSTPSGRGQETQYF. CDR3 nucleotides: TGTGCCAGCAGCACACCTAGCGGGAGGGGACAAGAGACCCAGTACTTC.

The J gene is TRBJ2-2, the V gene TRBV30; D may be TRBD2 (5 bases). The germline CDR1 and CDR2 sequences are GTSNPN and SVGIG (reference sequence). With 1 base removed from V and 4 bases from J, the gap between germline ends came to 10 bases. The length of the CDR3 is 14 residues. The CDR3 coding sequence is TGTGCCTGGAGTGATGGTCGGGGCACCGGGGAGCTGTTTTTT. Protein: CAWSDGRGTGELFF.

The rearrangement uses TRBV12-5 and TRBJ1-4; the D gene is possibly TRBD1 (6 bases). The V gene's germline CDR1 is LGHNT and CDR2 FRNRAP. V was trimmed by 1 base and J by 5 bases, leaving 11 bases between them. This CDR3 has 15 residues. In DNA, the CDR3 is TGTGCTAGTGGTTTGGGGACGACAGGAAATGAAAAACTGTTTTTT. It specifies CASGLGTTGNEKLFF.

V is TRBV19 and J is TRBJ1-4; D is possibly TRBD1 (5 bases). Germline CDR1 reads LNHDA; CDR2 reads SQIVND (reference sequence). V gave up 6 bases and J gave up 1 base, with 6 bases separating them. The CDR3 totals 13 residues. The CDR3 sequence is CASSQGTNEKLFF. The CDR3 DNA reads as TGTGCCAGTAGCCAGGGAACTAATGAAAAACTGTTTTTT.